The source of this T cell receptor (beta chain) is a study of shared clonotypes between healthy human individuals. The study, taken as a whole, reports: Rarefaction gave evidence that sorted-subset sequencing remained incomplete despite large depth.

Deep-level assay runs were performed. TCRdb keeps only in-frame clones here, not all; method: immunoSEQ multiplex PCR. The sample comprises millions of clones, just over 90% of which are singletons, and 0.39% rests with the top ten. V dropped 2 bases and J dropped 7; count of bases not matched to a gene: 7. The CDR3 is 15 amino acids. Germline CDR1 is SGHDN and CDR2 is FVKESK. Concerning this clone: Its antigen remains unidentified.

Only Caucasian adults living in Nashville, Tennessee made up the donor group. The chain links TRBV14 to TRBJ1-4; 7 positions agree with TRBD1. This receptor was obtained from a man aged 18 to 29 in good health. Some clones in this sample may be carry-over from other donors' samples. Sequenced input: naive CD4+ T cells from PBMCs. As to subset: CD45RA+ positively selected. This CDR3 reads CASSQTTGQGEKLFF. The CDR3 DNA follows: TGTGCCAGCAGCCAAACGACAGGGCAGGGTGAAAAACTGTTTTTT.